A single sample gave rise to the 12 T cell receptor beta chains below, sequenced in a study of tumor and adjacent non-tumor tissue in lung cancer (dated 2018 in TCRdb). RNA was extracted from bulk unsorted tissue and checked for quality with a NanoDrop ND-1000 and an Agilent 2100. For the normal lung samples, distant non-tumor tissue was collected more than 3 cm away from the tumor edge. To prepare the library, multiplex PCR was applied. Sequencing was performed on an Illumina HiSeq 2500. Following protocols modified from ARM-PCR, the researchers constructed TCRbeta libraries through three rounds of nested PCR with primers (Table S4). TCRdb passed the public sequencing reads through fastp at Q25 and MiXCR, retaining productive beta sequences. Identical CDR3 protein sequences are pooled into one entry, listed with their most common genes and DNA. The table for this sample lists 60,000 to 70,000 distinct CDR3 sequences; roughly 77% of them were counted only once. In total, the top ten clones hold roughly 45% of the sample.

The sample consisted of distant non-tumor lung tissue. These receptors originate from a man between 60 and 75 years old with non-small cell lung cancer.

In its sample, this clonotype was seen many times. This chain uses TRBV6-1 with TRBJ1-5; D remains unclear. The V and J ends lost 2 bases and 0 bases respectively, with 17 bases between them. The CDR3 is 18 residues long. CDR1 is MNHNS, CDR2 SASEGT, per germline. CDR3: CASSELGIQTLSNQPQHF. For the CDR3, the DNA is TGTGCCAGCAGTGAATTGGGAATTCAAACCCTTAGCAATCAGCCCCAGCATTTT.

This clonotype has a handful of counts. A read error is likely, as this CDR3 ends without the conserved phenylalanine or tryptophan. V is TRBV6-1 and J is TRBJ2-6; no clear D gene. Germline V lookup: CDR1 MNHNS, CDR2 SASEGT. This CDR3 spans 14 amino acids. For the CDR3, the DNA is TGTGTCAGTAGTGACAACTCTGGGGCCAACGTCCTGACTTCC. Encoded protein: CVSSDNSGANVLTS.

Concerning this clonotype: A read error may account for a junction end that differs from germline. The CDR3 here is CRARDLGRLREPQHF. CDR3 sequence (DNA): TGCCGTGCTAGAGATCTTGGCAGACTCAGAGAGCCCCAGCATTTT. The chain couples TRBV20-1 to TRBJ1-5; D gene uncertain. The CDR3 consists of 15 residues. The germline CDR1 and CDR2 sequences are DFQATT and SNEGSKA (reference sequence).

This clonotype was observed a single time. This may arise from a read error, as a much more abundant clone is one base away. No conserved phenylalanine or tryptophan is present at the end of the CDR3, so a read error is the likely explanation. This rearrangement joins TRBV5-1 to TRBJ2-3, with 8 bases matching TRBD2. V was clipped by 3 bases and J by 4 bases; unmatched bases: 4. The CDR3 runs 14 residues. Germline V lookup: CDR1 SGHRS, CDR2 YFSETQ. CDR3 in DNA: TGCGCCAGCAGCTCGAAGCGGGAGTCAGATACGCAGTATTCT. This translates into CASSSKRESDTQYS.

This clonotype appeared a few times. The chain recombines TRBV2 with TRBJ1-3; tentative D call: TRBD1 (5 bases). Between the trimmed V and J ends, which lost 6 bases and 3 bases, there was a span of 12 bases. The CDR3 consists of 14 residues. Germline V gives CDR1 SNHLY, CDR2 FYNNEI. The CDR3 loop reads CASRLDTDGNTIYF. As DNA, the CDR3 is TGTGCCAGCAGATTGGACACGGATGGAAACACCATATATTTT. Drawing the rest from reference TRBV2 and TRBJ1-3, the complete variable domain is EPEVTQTPSHQVTQMGQEVILRCVPISNHLYFYWYRQILGQKVEFLVSFYNNEISEKSEIFDDQFSVERPDGSNFTLKIRSTKLEDSAMYFCASRLDTDGNTIYFGEGSWLTVV.

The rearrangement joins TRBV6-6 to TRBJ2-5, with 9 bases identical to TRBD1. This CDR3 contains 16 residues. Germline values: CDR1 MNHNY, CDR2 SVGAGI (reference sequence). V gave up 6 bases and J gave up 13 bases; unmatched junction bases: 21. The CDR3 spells CASRPTPTGGQETRYF. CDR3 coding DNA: TGTGCCAGCAGGCCTACCCCCACAGGGGGCCAAGAGACTCGGTACTTC.

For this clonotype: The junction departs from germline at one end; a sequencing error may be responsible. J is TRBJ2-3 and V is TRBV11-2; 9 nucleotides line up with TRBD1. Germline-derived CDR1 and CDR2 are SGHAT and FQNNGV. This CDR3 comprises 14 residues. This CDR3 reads CTSSRDREIDTQYF. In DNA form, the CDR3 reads TGTACCAGCAGCCGGGACAGGGAGATAGATACGCAGTATTTT. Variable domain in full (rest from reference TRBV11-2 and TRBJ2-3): EAGVAQSPRYKIIEKRQSVAFWCNPISGHATLYWYQQILGQGPKLLIQFQNNGVVDDSQLPKDRFSAERLKGVDSTLKIQPAKLEDSAVYLCTSSRDREIDTQYFGPGTRLTVL.

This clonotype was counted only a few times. The CDR3 loop reads CASSQQGESSETQYF. The CDR3 DNA follows: TGTGCCAGCAGCCAACAAGGCGAGAGCAGTGAGACCCAGTACTTC. V and J are TRBV4-2 and TRBJ2-5; D ambiguous. Trimming cost V 2 bases and J 5 bases, with 15 bases left between them. This CDR3 has 15 amino acids. CDR1 is LGHNA, CDR2 YNFKEQ, per germline.

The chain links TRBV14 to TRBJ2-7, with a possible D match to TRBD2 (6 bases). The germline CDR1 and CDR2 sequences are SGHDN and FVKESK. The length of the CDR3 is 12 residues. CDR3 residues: CASGPAHYEQYF. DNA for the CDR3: TGTGCTAGCGGCCCTGCCCACTACGAGCAGTACTTC. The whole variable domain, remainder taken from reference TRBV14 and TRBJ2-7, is EAGVTQFPSHSVIEKGQTVTLRCDPISGHDNLYWYRRVMGKEIKFLLHFVKESKQDESGMPNNRFLAERTGGTYSTLKVQPAELEDSGVYFCASGPAHYEQYFGPGTRLTVT.

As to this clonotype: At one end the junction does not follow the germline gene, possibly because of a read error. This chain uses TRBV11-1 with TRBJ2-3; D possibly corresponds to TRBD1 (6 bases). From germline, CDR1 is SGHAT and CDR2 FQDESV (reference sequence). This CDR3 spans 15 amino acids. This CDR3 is CVSSPGTGLTDTQYF. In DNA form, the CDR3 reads TGTGTCAGCAGTCCCGGTACAGGGCTCACAGATACGCAGTATTTT.

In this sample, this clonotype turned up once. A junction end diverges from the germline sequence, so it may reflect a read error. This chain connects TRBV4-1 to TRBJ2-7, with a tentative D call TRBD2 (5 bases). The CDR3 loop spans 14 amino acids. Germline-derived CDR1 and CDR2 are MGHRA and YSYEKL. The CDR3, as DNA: TGCGCCAGCAGCGCTGTGGTGGGTGACTACGAGCAGTATTTC. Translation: CASSAVVGDYEQYF.

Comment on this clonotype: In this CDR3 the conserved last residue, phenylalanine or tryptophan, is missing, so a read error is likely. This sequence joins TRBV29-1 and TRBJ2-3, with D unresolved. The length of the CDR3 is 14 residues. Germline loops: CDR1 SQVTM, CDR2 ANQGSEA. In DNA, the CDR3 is TGCAGCGTTGAAGATAGTACCCACACAGATGCGCAGTATATT. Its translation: CSVEDSTHTDAQYI.